This TCR beta chain emerged from a study of blood T cell dynamics during melanoma immunotherapy. Study in general: Standard first-line treatment here was pembrolizumab or nivolumab plus ipilimumab in metastatic melanoma.

The CDR3 totals 15 residues. The germline V gene has CDR1 MNHGY and CDR2 SVAAGI. Germline trimming cut 0 bases from V and 3 bases from J; bases unmatched to any gene: 4. TCRdb keeps only in-frame clones here, not all; method: immunoSEQ multiplex PCR. The sample has 8,500 to 11,000 clones; about 85% are singletons. Time point indicated: pre-treatment baseline. Apart from a couple of fast progressors, RECIST 1.1 response was judged 12 weeks post-infusion. Patients with prior systemic cancer treatment, concomitant immunosuppressants, or other active malignancies were excluded. The TCR comes from a human donor with melanoma. The V call is TRBV6-9, the J call TRBJ1-1, with 7 bases that match TRBD1. The sequenced sample was blood, obtained from a patient treated with checkpoint blockade. CDR3 region: CASSYSHRGDTEAFF. The CDR3, as DNA: TGTGCCAGCAGTTATTCGCACAGGGGCGACACTGAAGCTTTCTTT.